This TCR beta chain was identified during a study of T cell responses to AZD1222 COVID-19 vaccine. Clones were read by immunoSEQ multiplex PCR, and TCRdb kept only the in-frame ones, dropping some. The data hold approximately 190,000 clones, with over 80% observed a single time. This CDR3 is built from 15 residues. This sequence originates from an adult in good health. Source: peripheral blood, taken on day 0 of MenACWY control vaccination. The rearrangement links TRBV1 to TRBJ1-6; the D segment call TRBD1 is taken from the table without a DNA check. TRBV1 represents a pseudogene. The CDR3 nucleotides are TGCACCAGCAGCCAGGGACAGGGCAGGCCGTCACCCCTCCACTTT. It is translated as CTSSQGQGRPSPLHF.